This T cell receptor (beta chain) was sequenced during a study of cytomegalovirus exposure and HLA in healthy donors (dated by TCRdb to 2016 to 2017). Describing the broader study: In an earlier analysis of 587 of the donors, less than 350 Gb of sequence data and approximately 100 million unique TCR beta sequences from some 170 million T cells were reported. An early release that covered roughly 600 HLA-typed donors contained 300 to 350 gigabases of sequencing data and 80 million or so unique TCR sequences. Of the 300 to 500 genotyped donors, 65% to 90% were placed in the genetic ancestry cluster associated with self-reported Caucasian donors. The study aimed to test whether signatures of past pathogen exposure could be identified by cataloging public T cell receptors. The T cell repertoires of about 700 subjects were profiled by immunosequencing and related to cytomegalovirus serostatus. Besides the first cohort of about 730 subjects, a separate validation cohort made up of 95 to 150 different subjects was used. The study combined high-throughput TCR immunosequencing, statistical association of individual TCRs with disease status, and machine learning to predict cytomegalovirus infection status. A later analysis re-analyzed previously published TCR beta repertoires from several hundred donors and added high-resolution HLA genotyping to study TCR occurrence patterns. Rather than using new phenotypic data, the later analysis identified candidate immune exposures from TCR beta sequences and from how often those sequences occurred across donors. An earlier analysis of several hundred of the donors used high-throughput TCR beta sequencing to judge whether each TCR beta V gene segment behaved as functional or pseudogenic. Donor age, sex, ethnicity and CMV serostatus were compiled alongside the repertoire data. In a later genetic analysis, genome-wide SNP genotypes for about three fifths of the roughly 670 donors were used, and that subset was treated as a discovery cohort. All discovery cohort repertoires had been generated using a single sequencing platform. Both class I and class II loci were covered by HLA typing, at four-digit resolution. The number of typed donors differed by locus: about 620-640 for A, B, C, DRB1 and DQB1; 500 to 550 for DQA1; fewer than 610 for DPA1; and about 450 for DPB1. A handful of DR-DQ haplotypes were handled as single units for association and clustering because linkage in the cohort was strong. Across approximately 400 genotyped donors of the cohort, an average of about 240,000 unique TCR beta nucleotide sequences per donor were sequenced, and 15% to 20% of those sequences were non-productive.

The cohort comprised fewer than 700 healthy bone marrow donors. Cohort members were all nominally healthy when sampled, although unrecorded immune exposures were likely present. The donor tested CMV seronegative, placing the donor among the roughly 350 seronegative members of the cohort. Every donor gave a peripheral blood sample, and the peripheral blood mononuclear cells from that sample were used for TCR beta sequencing. Genomic DNA extraction from the blood cell samples was performed with the Qiagen DNeasy Blood Extraction Kit. CDR1 SNHLY and CDR2 FYNNEI were looked up in the germline V gene. From its cysteine to its phenylalanine, the CDR3 spans 17 amino acids. Only the CDR3 portion is preserved as DNA: 51 bases, with reading frame beginning at the first base. V lost 5 bases and J lost 0 bases; the stretch between them is 20 bases long. Libraries were prepared through the immunoSEQ multiplex PCR assay. For the multiplex PCR, a mixture combining 60 forward primers for TCR Vbeta segments and 13 reverse primers for TCR Jbeta segments was used. The CDR3 region of rearranged TCR beta genes was amplified from genomic DNA with a multiplex PCR assay. On the Illumina HiSeq System, the amplified TCR beta libraries were sequenced as 87-base-pair reads. For the original study's pipeline: In a later analysis, approximately 74 million unique TCR beta chains were counted across the 650 to 700 repertoires, and around 10 million of these chains were shared by at least two donors. A nearest-neighbor algorithm error-corrected the raw reads and collapsed the reads into unique sequences, merging closely related sequences to remove PCR and sequencing errors. To assign V, D and J gene segments, CDR3 sequences were aligned to IMGT reference sequences. Each retained sequence needed at least a six-nucleotide match to both a V gene segment and a J gene segment. A rearrangement was called productive if the CDR3 had no stop codons and remained in frame with V and J, and every other rearrangement was called non-productive. Following IMGT convention, CDR3 was defined as the stretch from the second conserved V-encoded cysteine to the conserved J-encoded phenylalanine. Sequences without an unambiguous match to a single V gene segment were excluded from the earlier analysis of approximately 560 of the donors. An earlier analysis of approximately 590 of the donors classified V segments as functional when productive rearrangements were above 56.7% and as segregating when the standard deviation between donors was above 5%. To diagnose cytomegalovirus status from the catalog of TCR beta chain sequences, a statistical classification framework was built. In a later analysis, TCR nucleotide sequences were compared against IMGT/GENE-DB human TR gene sequences so that V and J genes could be assigned. Using the TCRdist pipeline, a later analysis assigned CDR3 sequences along with most-parsimonious VDJ recombination scenarios. A later analysis defined each TCR beta chain by its CDR3 amino acid sequence plus V-gene family, and excluded reads lacking a unique V-gene family. As a way to deal with suspected cross-contamination and a sequencing artifact, a later analysis dropped approximately 590 nucleotide sequences that were highly shared and had low generation probability. For each public chain, a later analysis derived a clonal expansion index from normalized ranks of inferred template counts within each repertoire. In a later analysis, generation probabilities were computed with a VDJ recombination model fitted to out-of-frame rearrangements, and the resulting probabilities were checked against IGoR. In a later analysis, TCR-TCR, TCR-HLA and TCR-CMV co-occurrence was scored with hypergeometric tests, and a repertoire-size bias correction was applied to TCR pairs. To estimate false discovery rates, a later analysis permuted the HLA or CMV assignments 20 times. A later analysis grouped co-occurring TCRs with DBSCAN, adding TCRdist sequence similarity when clustering within HLA-allele-positive subsets. Repertoires with fewer than 30,000 or more than 120,000 public chains were left out of co-occurrence clustering, as were several repertoires with anomalous nucleotide sharing. TCRdb limited this immuneACCESS table to in-frame rearrangements with V and J called. A share of clones is missing; checked studies link under half to unresolved V genes, and the rest is unexplained. The V and J calls and clone size were taken over from that table, and D and trimming were inferred from the DNA. For this sample the table gives about 200,000 clones, of which over 80% were detected only once. Around 1.2% of the sample lies in the top ten.

Worth noting for this clone: What this receptor recognizes is not known. Base qualities were left out, and no much larger clone turns up one base away.

Beyond this particular receptor, the publication reports: For the cohort, immune exposure information was limited to CMV serostatus. Sequencing depth was assumed to be roughly uniform across donors in the presence/absence analyses, though that assumption may not hold. A later analysis reported that several top co-occurrence clusters appeared linked to parvovirus B19, influenza, CMV and Epstein-Barr virus. This cohort had only TCR beta chains sequenced, and the lack of alpha or paired-chain data limited which features could be detected. In a later analysis, HLA-associated TCR beta chains showed more clonal expansion and lower generation probabilities than non-associated chains that were equally common. In a later genetic analysis, fewer N-insertions in productive TCRs were reported among donors in an Asian-associated ancestry cluster than the roughly 700-donor mean. A later analysis found that TCR association rates varied across HLA loci, with DRB1 alleles showing the most associated TCRs and HLA-C alleles the fewest. Most TCR sequences were observed very rarely across donors, whereas some public TCRs were present in many individuals. HLA typing was unavailable for some donors at each locus, so association tests used only the typed subset. According to a later analysis, most CMV-associated TCR beta chains appeared to be HLA-restricted, and the HLA associations seemed to be driven largely by CMV exposure. A cluster of highly shared sequence variants was judged likely to be a technical artifact of the sequencing pipeline. At a false discovery rate of 0.05, a later analysis linked 16,000 or so TCR beta sequences to specific HLA alleles. Some 15 rarely observed V segments, including chromosome 9 orphons, were excluded from the earlier analysis of about 610 of the donors because counts were too low. Because the 87-base-pair reads could not distinguish some IMGT-functional V segments, including TRBV6-2 and TRBV6-3, those segments were excluded. An earlier analysis of around 600 of the donors showed that most TCR beta V segments appeared in productive rearrangements either about 87% or about 30% of the time, which broadly matched IMGT annotations. A few of the identified cytomegalovirus-associated TCR beta chains were confirmed in vitro to be specific for cytomegalovirus antigens. A further reported finding was that TCR beta sequences accurately predicted the HLA-A and HLA-B alleles for most subjects in the first cohort. Strong co-occurrence of HLA alleles, especially DR and DQ, made assigning TCR associations to individual alleles difficult. In both the original and validation cohorts, the classifier was reported to diagnose cytomegalovirus status with high specificity and sensitivity. The study listed around 160 TCR beta chains as associated with cytomegalovirus. Linkage disequilibrium might explain the correlated functional status among segregating V segments, but an unknown experimental factor could not be excluded. The authors suggested that the approach could potentially be extended to other disease states and immunological phenotypes. In a later genetic analysis, a missense DCLRE1C variant was associated with V-gene and J-gene trimming of TCR beta chains, and the association was replicated in an independent cohort.

The chain couples TRBV2 to TRBJ2-7, and possibly TRBD2, on 6 matching bases. Material for sequencing was PBMCs. This TCR derives from a man in his thirties or forties in good health and CMV-seronegative. The DNA reads as follows: TGTGCCAGCAGTATAGAGATCTCGGGACTTACCTCCTACGAGCAGTACTTC. It translates as CASSIEISGLTSYEQYF.